A selection of T cell receptor beta chains follows, all from one sample in a study of T cell clonotyping in hematopoietic cell transplantation. TCRdb's copy holds only in-frame clones and misses some; the assay was immunoSEQ multiplex PCR. Among about 2,200 clones listed, over 70% were seen once. The source was PBMCs, collected 100 days after allogeneic stem cell transplant. These receptors were collected from a male patient in his 50s who had an allogeneic stem cell transplant from a related donor, so the T cells may come from the graft donor. Some clones in this sample may be carry-over from other donors' samples. CDR3s include the opening cysteine and the closing phenylalanine or tryptophan. A D gene is named only where the DNA matches it firmly. Not every row has a clone size; where given, it reads once, few, many or a size class.

J gene | D gene | V gene | clone size | CDR3 protein | CDR3 DNA
TRBJ2-7 | - | TRBV19 | - | CASSMGGGVNEQYF | TGTGCCAGTAGTATGGGGGGGGGCGTCAACGAGCAGTACTTC
TRBJ1-2 | - | TRBV4-1 | - | CASSQGHHDYGYTF | TGCGCCAGCAGCCAAGGACACCACGACTATGGCTACACCTTC
TRBJ1-5 | - | TRBV28 | - | CASSFPEDSNQPQHF | TGTGCCAGCAGTTTTCCCGAGGATAGCAATCAGCCCCAGCATTTT
TRBJ1-1 | TRBD1 | TRBV6-6 | few | CASSTGGPVNTEAFF | TGTGCCAGCAGTACAGGGGGCCCCGTGAACACTGAAGCTTTCTTT
TRBJ1-3 | TRBD1 | TRBV19 | - | CASSRDREGNTIYF | TGTGCCAGTAGTCGGGACAGGGAGGGAAACACCATATATTTT
TRBJ1-1 | - | TRBV5-1 | - | CASSLREEESTEAFF | TGCGCCAGCAGCTTAAGGGAGGAGGAGAGCACTGAAGCTTTCTTT
TRBJ1-1 | - | TRBV19 | - | CASSIVAQEAFF | TGTGCCAGTAGTATAGTTGCGCAGGAAGCTTTCTTT
TRBJ1-5 | - | TRBV6-5 | - | CASSPRSSNQPQHF | TGTGCCAGCAGTCCGCGGTCCAGCAATCAGCCCCAGCATTTT
TRBJ2-3 | - | TRBV6-5 | - | CASRLSGSGDTQYF | TGTGCCAGCAGACTGTCTGGTAGCGGAGATACGCAGTATTTT
TRBJ1-2 | - | TRBV30 | - | CAWKVGVRGYTF | TGTGCCTGGAAAGTCGGAGTACGAGGCTACACCTTC
TRBJ2-3 | TRBD1 | TRBV18 | - | CASSSGGGSDTQYF | TGTGCCAGCTCATCAGGGGGTGGATCAGATACGCAGTATTTT
TRBJ1-2 | - | TRBV5-1 | - | CASSLTGQNYGYTF | TGCGCCAGCAGCTTGACGGGACAAAACTATGGCTACACCTTC
TRBJ1-6 | - | TRBV19 | - | CASRTQDWGNSPLHF | TGTGCCAGTAGGACCCAGGACTGGGGTAATTCACCCCTCCACTTT
TRBJ2-1 | - | TRBV10-1 | few | CASSPQLGSYNEQFF | TGCGCCAGCAGTCCTCAACTGGGCTCCTACAATGAGCAGTTCTTC
TRBJ2-1 | - | TRBV7-3 | - | CASSYGNNEQFF | TGTGCCAGCAGCTACGGTAACAATGAGCAGTTCTTC
TRBJ1-1 | TRBD1 | TRBV9 | - | CASSVTGTVPTEAFF | TGTGCCAGCAGTGTAACCGGGACAGTTCCCACTGAAGCTTTCTTT
TRBJ1-3 | - | TRBV28 | - | CATSGNTIYF | TGTGCCACTTCTGGAAACACCATATATTTT
TRBJ2-3 | - | TRBV30 | few | CASQAGRGFTDTQYF | TGTGCCTCCCAAGCTGGGCGGGGTTTCACAGATACGCAGTATTTT
TRBJ2-5 | TRBD1 | TRBV9 | - | CASSRQGRGDVETQYF | TGTGCCAGCAGCCGACAGGGCAGAGGCGACGTCGAGACCCAGTACTTC
TRBJ1-3 | - | TRBV9 | - | CASSVVGAANSGNTIYF | TGTGCCAGCAGCGTAGTGGGGGCCGCCAACTCTGGAAACACCATATATTTT
TRBJ1-1 | - | TRBV15 | - | CATSRGVNTEAFF | TGTGCCACCAGCAGGGGTGTAAACACTGAAGCTTTCTTT
TRBJ2-7 | TRBD1 | TRBV4-1 | - | CASSQGQGEGYEQYF | TGCGCCAGCAGCCAGGGACAGGGGGAGGGGTACGAGCAGTACTTC
TRBJ2-7 | TRBD2 | TRBV27 | - | CASSRLAGEQYF | TGTGCCAGCAGCAGACTAGCTGGTGAGCAGTACTTC
TRBJ1-1 | - | TRBV7-2 | - | CASSLSLNTEAFF | TGTGCCAGCAGCCTCTCTTTGAACACTGAAGCTTTCTTT